These 28 T cell receptor beta chains came from one sample sequenced in a study of regulatory T cells in long-lasting Graves disease. Time point: persistent/refractory GD, antithyroid drugs over 5 years with positive TRAb. From RNA extracted from PBMCs, the TCR library was made. Building of the TCR beta libraries involved iRepertoire HTBI primers and Arm-PCR of CDR3 regions. Via MiXCR, TCRdb re-called the multiplex PCR reads, giving one row per CDR3 protein. The sample holds around 460,000 distinct CDR3 sequences, 20% to 25% seen once. The sequences come from peripheral blood mononuclear cells (PBMCs), collected when the disease was refractory, from a patient treated with antithyroid drugs. Receptors were obtained from a female donor with Graves disease.

This clonotype was recorded at least ten times. The chain joins TRBV6-1 to TRBJ1-1, with 9 bases aligning to TRBD1. From germline, CDR1 is MNHNS and CDR2 SASEGT. The V segment lost 5 bases and the J segment 6 bases; nucleotides outside the gene matches: 7. This CDR3 is 14 amino acids long. The CDR3 DNA sequence: TGTGCCAGCAGTACGGGACAGGGTAAACCTGAAGCTTTCTTT. It is translated as CASSTGQGKPEAFF.

There are many counts of this clonotype. This sequence joins TRBV6-1 and TRBJ1-2; the D is unclear. V gave up 1 base and J gave up 4 bases, with 7 bases separating them. Germline CDR1 and CDR2: MNHNS and SASEGT. The length of the CDR3 is 13 residues. This CDR3 is CASSEVRVYGYTF. The CDR3 region has the DNA TGTGCCAGCAGTGAAGTTCGAGTCTATGGCTACACCTTC.

The rearrangement joins TRBV28 to TRBJ2-5; a weak D match, TRBD2 (6 bases). Germline CDR1 is MDHEN and CDR2 is SYDVKM. The CDR3 has 15 amino acids. Trimming pared 5 bases from V and 4 bases from J, leaving 17 bases between. The CDR3 DNA sequence: TGTGCCAGCAGTCCATTTGCTAGCGCCGGAGAGACCCAGTACTTC. This translates into CASSPFASAGETQYF.

This clonotype was counted ten times or more. The CDR3 spells CATSRDLGTAQPQHF. The CDR3 DNA sequence: TGTGCCACCAGCAGAGATTTGGGGACAGCTCAGCCCCAGCATTTT. The J gene is TRBJ1-5, the V gene TRBV15; 7 nucleotides match TRBD1. The CDR3 has 15 amino acids. After removal of 0 bases from V and 6 bases from J, the junction contained 5 bases not matched to a gene. Germline assignment: CDR1 LNHNV and CDR2 YYDKDF (reference sequence).

The J gene is TRBJ2-5, the V gene TRBV9; the match to TRBD2 covers 11 bases. This CDR3 contains 19 residues. Germline V gene sequence: CDR1 SGDLS, CDR2 YYNGEE. Trimming removed 3 bases from V and 0 bases from J; junction bases left unmatched: 13. The CDR3: CASSARDRAGLADQETQYF. CDR3 nucleotide sequence: TGTGCCAGCAGCGCCCGGGACAGGGCGGGACTAGCGGACCAAGAGACCCAGTACTTC.

This clonotype was detected ten times or more. The rearrangement links TRBV7-2 to TRBJ1-1; D remains unclear. V lost 7 bases, J lost 4 bases, and 7 bases lay in between. Looked up from germline, CDR1 is SGHTA and CDR2 is FQGNSA. The CDR3 runs to 11 residues. The CDR3: CASISPTEAFF. The CDR3 DNA follows: TGTGCCAGCATCTCCCCCACTGAAGCTTTCTTT.

This clonotype was counted many times. The chain joins TRBV7-2 to TRBJ2-7; possibly TRBD2 for D (6 bases). The CDR3 loop spans 14 amino acids. CDR1 is SGHTA, CDR2 FQGNSA, per germline. The ends were cut back, 5 bases at V and 0 bases at J, with 11 bases in the middle. In DNA form, the CDR3 reads TGTGCCAGCAGCCTCGGGGGAGCCTCCTACGAGCAGTACTTC. This sequence encodes CASSLGGASYEQYF.

This clonotype was seen repeatedly, ten times or more. CDR3: CATVEGGGANYEKLFF. Written as DNA, the CDR3 is TGTGCCACCGTCGAGGGGGGGGGAGCCAATTATGAAAAACTGTTTTTT. The rearrangement uses TRBV28 and TRBJ1-4, with a tentative D call TRBD1 (6 bases). Germline CDR1 and CDR2: MDHEN and SYDVKM. Between the trimmed V and J ends, which lost 10 bases and 6 bases, there was a span of 24 bases. The CDR3 length is 16 residues.

This clonotype came up once. The J gene is TRBJ2-2, the V gene TRBV30; unclear D gene. CDR1 GTSNPN and CDR2 SVGIG come from the germline V gene (reference sequence). Between the trimmed V and J ends, which lost 5 bases and 1 base, there was a span of 8 bases. This CDR3 has 13 residues. CDR3 nucleotide sequence: TGTGCCTGGGTGGGGTGGAACACCGGGGAGCTGTTTTTT. Protein sequence: CAWVGWNTGELFF.

This clonotype occurred once. V and J are TRBV10-3 and TRBJ2-7; either TRBD1 or TRBD2 may supply D (5 bases each). The CDR3 runs 14 residues. V was trimmed by 8 bases and J by 2 bases, leaving 16 bases between them. The germline gives CDR1 ENHRY, CDR2 SYGVKD. CDR3 in DNA: TGTGCCATCGGGAGCTCGGACAACGCCTACGAGCAGTACTTC. Amino acids: CAIGSSDNAYEQYF.

This clonotype was picked up many times. V is TRBV28 and J is TRBJ1-1, with D possibly being TRBD1 (5 bases). The CDR3 consists of 14 residues. V shed 6 bases and J shed 1 base, with 12 bases lying between them. CDR1 is MDHEN, CDR2 SYDVKM, per germline. The CDR3: CASSPYRPNTEAFF. CDR3 in DNA: TGTGCCAGCAGCCCGTACAGGCCGAACACTGAAGCTTTCTTT.

This rearrangement joins TRBV24-1 to TRBJ1-5; 10 nucleotides align to TRBD1. This CDR3 has 16 residues. Germline V lookup: CDR1 KGHDR, CDR2 SFDVKD. V shed 2 bases and J 4 bases; nucleotides not matched to a gene: 4. The CDR3 nucleotides read TGTGCCACCAGTGATTCGACAGGGGGCGTGAATCAGCCCCAGCATTTT. Amino acid sequence: CATSDSTGGVNQPQHF.

This clonotype appeared many times. This chain joins TRBV2 and TRBJ1-2; D not certain. Germline assignment: CDR1 SNHLY and CDR2 FYNNEI. The CDR3 loop spans 13 amino acids. With 5 bases removed from V and 1 base from J, the gap between germline ends came to 8 bases. The CDR3 sequence is CASSQTHNYGYTF. CDR3 sequence (DNA): TGTGCCAGCAGTCAAACACATAACTATGGCTACACCTTC.

The V gene is TRBV20-1, the J gene TRBJ2-3; D is undetermined. CDR1 DFQATT and CDR2 SNEGSKA come from the germline V gene (reference sequence). V was trimmed by 4 bases and J by 2 bases, leaving 10 bases between them. The CDR3 contains 13 residues. The CDR3 here is CSATWSSTDTQYF. The CDR3 nucleotides read TGCAGTGCTACCTGGAGTTCCACAGATACGCAGTATTTT.

In this sample, this clonotype turned up many times. The V call is TRBV11-2, the J call TRBJ2-7; TRBD2 matches at 10 bases. V lost 7 bases and J lost 3; bases outside the gene matches: 15. Per germline, CDR1 SGHAT and CDR2 FQNNGV. The CDR3 extends over 17 amino acids. The CDR3 spells CASTLGVVGLADYEQYF. CDR3 DNA sequence: TGTGCCAGCACCCTTGGGGTCGTAGGACTAGCGGACTACGAGCAGTACTTC.

The J gene is TRBJ2-7, the V gene TRBV20-1; D gene unclear. The CDR3 covers 10 residues. Looked up from germline, CDR1 is DFQATT and CDR2 is SNEGSKA (reference sequence). V was cut by 2 bases and J by 6 bases, with 5 bases left in between. CDR3 loop: CSARFGEQYF. CDR3 nucleotide sequence: TGCAGTGCTAGATTCGGCGAGCAGTACTTC.

This clonotype showed up many times. This chain links TRBV28 with TRBJ2-7; D is possibly TRBD1 or TRBD2 (5 bases each). Trimming left V 6 bases short and J 7 bases short, with 19 bases between. The CDR3 covers 14 residues. Germline CDR1 MDHEN, CDR2 SYDVKM. The CDR3 sequence is CASRVTASSGEQYF. CDR3 DNA: TGTGCCAGCAGAGTGACAGCCTCCTCGGGAGAGCAGTACTTC.

The V call is TRBV5-1, the J call TRBJ2-7; 10 bases line up with TRBD1. CDR1 is SGHRS, CDR2 YFSETQ, per germline. Germline trimming cut 3 bases from V and 5 bases from J; bases unmatched to any gene: 5. CDR3 length equals 14 residues. DNA for the CDR3: TGCGCCAGCAGCTCCCGACAGGGGGCCGACGAGCAGTACTTC. Its translation is CASSSRQGADEQYF.

For this clonotype: This may stem from a read error, because a much larger clone lies one nucleotide away. J is TRBJ1-4 and V is TRBV5-6; 7 bases align to TRBD1. V lost 4 bases to trimming and J lost 3 bases; unmatched junction nucleotides: 6. Germline values: CDR1 SGHDT, CDR2 YYEEEE. CDR3 size: 15 residues. The CDR3, as DNA: TGTGCCAGCAGCCCGCGACAGGGTGCTAATGAAAAACTGTTTTTT. It encodes CASSPRQGANEKLFF.

This clonotype was recorded many times. The V call is TRBV29-1, the J call TRBJ1-2, with TRBD1 matching over 7 bases. The J segment lost 8 bases and the V segment lost 6 bases, leaving 6 bases of the junction unmatched. This CDR3 has 11 residues. Germline CDR1 is SQVTM and CDR2 is ANQGSEA. The CDR3 DNA reads TGCAGCGTAGGGACAGCTAGCGGCTACACCTTC. Translating it yields CSVGTASGYTF.

V is TRBV6-1 and J is TRBJ2-3, with 7 bases fitting TRBD1. Trimming removed 8 bases from V and 4 bases from J; junction bases left unmatched: 6. Germline CDR1 is MNHNS and CDR2 is SASEGT. This CDR3 has 13 amino acids. Here the CDR3 reads CASLDRVPDTQYF. For the CDR3, the DNA is TGTGCCAGCCTTGACAGGGTCCCAGATACGCAGTATTTT.

There are many counts of this clonotype. The chain uses TRBV5-5 and TRBJ1-2; TRBD1 might be the D (5 bases). Looked up from germline, CDR1 is SGHKS and CDR2 is YYEKEE (reference sequence). Trimming left V 3 bases short and J 4 bases short, with 13 bases between. This CDR3 contains 14 residues. The CDR3 DNA reads TGTGCCAGCAGCTCCCCTGGGACCTTCTATGGCTACACCTTC. Encoded protein: CASSSPGTFYGYTF. The full variable domain, rest sourced from reference TRBV5-5 and TRBJ1-2, is DAGVTQSPTHLIKTRGQQVTLRCSPISGHKSVSWYQQVLGQGPQFIFQYYEKEERGRGNFPDRFSARQFPNYSSELNVNALLLGDSALYLCASSSPGTFYGYTFGSGTRLTVV.

As regards this clonotype: Sequence at one end of the junction differs from germline and may be a read error. The DNA for the CDR3 is TGTGCCGGCAGCTTGACAGCAAACACCGGGGAGCTGTTTTTT. It yields the protein CAGSLTANTGELFF. This chain connects TRBV11-2 to TRBJ2-2; D is perhaps TRBD1 (5 bases). Germline V gene sequence: CDR1 SGHAT, CDR2 FQNNGV. This CDR3 has 14 residues. Based on the CDR3 plus reference TRBV11-2 and TRBJ2-2, the full variable domain is EAGVAQSPRYKIIEKRQSVAFWCNPISGHATLYWYQQILGQGPKLLIQFQNNGVVDDSQLPKDRFSAERLKGVDSTLKIQPAKLEDSAVYLCAGSLTANTGELFFGEGSRLTVL.

The table lists this clonotype with a few counts. The V gene is TRBV20-1, the J gene TRBJ2-7; D possibly matches TRBD1 or TRBD2 (6 bases each). V lost 5 bases and J lost 9, with 20 bases in between. Germline CDR1 and CDR2: DFQATT and SNEGSKA (reference sequence). The CDR3 consists of 13 residues. The CDR3 coding sequence is TGCAGTGCTGTAGACAGGACCGCGGGATTGCAGTACTTC. Protein: CSAVDRTAGLQYF.

This clonotype was counted at least ten times. V is TRBV7-9 and J is TRBJ2-5, with TRBD2 matching 8 bases. Per germline, CDR1 SEHNR and CDR2 FQNEAQ (reference sequence). V dropped 4 bases and J dropped 2; count of bases not matched to a gene: 3. The CDR3 has 14 amino acids. This chain's CDR3 is CASSSLAVQETQYF. CDR3 bases: TGTGCCAGCAGCTCACTAGCGGTTCAAGAGACCCAGTACTTC. The complete variable domain, with remaining parts taken from reference TRBV7-9 and TRBJ2-5, reads DTGVSQNPRHKITKRGQNVTFRCDPISEHNRLYWYRQTLGQGPEFLTYFQNEAQLEKSRLLSDRFSAERPKGSFSTLEIQRTEQGDSAMYLCASSSLAVQETQYFGPGTRLLVL.

This clonotype was seen repeatedly, ten times or more. J is TRBJ1-1 and V is TRBV28; D unresolved. V was shortened by 6 bases and J by 4 bases, with 12 bases between the two germline ends. The CDR3 is 13 amino acids. Germline V gene lookup returns CDR1 MDHEN and CDR2 SYDVKM. CDR3 DNA: TGTGCCAGCAGCCCGGCGATACTCACTGAAGCTTTCTTT. It specifies CASSPAILTEAFF. The whole variable domain, filled in from reference TRBV28 and TRBJ1-1, reads DVKVTQSSRYLVKRTGEKVFLECVQDMDHENMFWYRQDPGLGLRLIYFSYDVKMKEKGDIPEGYSVSREKKERFSLILESASTNQTSMYLCASSPAILTEAFFGQGTRLTVV.

This clonotype showed up just a few times. The rearrangement links TRBV30 to TRBJ1-5; maybe TRBD1 (5 bases). Deletions cut 1 base from V and 5 bases from J, with 21 bases between. The germline CDR1 and CDR2 sequences are GTSNPN and SVGIG (reference sequence). The CDR3 length is 17 residues. CDR3 in DNA: TGTGCCTGGAGTGCGAACGTGGGGGATCCATCGGATCAGCCCCAGCATTTT. Translated, it gives CAWSANVGDPSDQPQHF.

The chain recombines TRBV29-1 with TRBJ2-2; 13 positions agree with TRBD2. Germline V gene lookup returns CDR1 SQVTM and CDR2 ANQGSEA. The length of the CDR3 is 17 residues. The CDR3 is CRSPGLAGPRGTGELFF. The CDR3 DNA reads as TGCAGATCTCCGGGACTAGCGGGGCCTCGAGGCACCGGGGAGCTGTTTTTT.